This T cell receptor (beta chain) was recorded in a study of blood T cell repertoires in COVID-19. The repertoire was sequenced with immunoSEQ multiplex PCR; TCRdb's copy has only in-frame clones and lacks some. The sample consists of some 220,000 clones, 80% of them appearing once. Sequenced sample: peripheral blood. The clonotype comes from a woman in her 70s with acute or convalescent COVID-19.

As DNA, the CDR3 is TGCGCCAGCAGCCAAGGGCTCGGAGGGAACAATCAGCCCCAGCATTTT. Its translation: CASSQGLGGNNQPQHF. The chain combines TRBV4-1 with TRBJ1-5; no definite D call. The CDR3 length is 16 residues. Trimming shortened V by 1 base and J by 3 bases, and 13 bases separated the two germline ends. Germline V gene data show CDR1 as MGHRA and CDR2 as YSYEKL.